This T cell receptor (beta chain) was retrieved from a study of T cell changes during pregnancy in multiple sclerosis. Some clones are missing from TCRdb's copy, which holds only in-frame ones; the method was immunoSEQ multiplex PCR. This table holds around 49,000 clones, just under 95% found once. With 7 bases clipped from V and 6 bases from J, the junction kept 13 bases outside the gene matches. The CDR3 loop spans 15 amino acids. Per the germline V gene, CDR1 is MDHEN and CDR2 is SYDVKM. This sample comprised CD8+ T cells from peripheral blood mononuclear cells, obtained in the first trimester of pregnancy. The V call is TRBV28, the J call TRBJ1-2, with TRBD1 identical over 8 bases. This sequence was found in a female donor with multiple sclerosis, enrolled in a pregnancy study. CDR3 nucleotides: TGTGCCAGCACCCGAGGGACAGGAAGACTCGATGGCTACACCTTC. It is translated as CASTRGTGRLDGYTF.